The present T cell receptor beta chain was sequenced within a study of cytomegalovirus exposure and HLA in healthy donors. Study as a whole: Caucasian-associated ancestry cluster membership applied to around 80% of some 400 genotyped donors. Study findings and constraints: The authors assumed roughly uniform sequencing depth across donors for presence/absence analyses. Prediction of most subjects' HLA-A and HLA-B alleles by TCR beta sequences was reportedly accurate. Among TCR beta chains, those listed as cytomegalovirus-associated numbered around 180.

The PCR used 60 Vbeta and 13 Jbeta primers. Libraries were prepared by immunoSEQ multiplex PCR; TCRdb keeps only in-frame clonotypes and omits some of them. The data contain roughly 150,000 clones, around 77% of them seen just once; the ten biggest clones take up around 2%. The germline V gene encodes CDR1 SGHVS and CDR2 FNYEAQ. The CDR3 is made up of 17 amino acids. Between the trimmed V and J ends, which lost 2 bases and 2 bases, there was a span of 16 bases. About this clone itself: As yet, its antigen is unknown.

The receptor was derived from a man aged 25-45 years in good health and CMV-seronegative. V is TRBV7-6 and J is TRBJ1-3; the D gene is possibly TRBD1 (5 bases). Sequences were obtained from PBMCs. The CDR3 loop is CASSLWPGVGTGNTIYF. Written as DNA, the CDR3 is TGTGCCAGCAGCTTATGGCCGGGGGTGGGCACTGGAAACACCATATATTTT.